This TCR beta chain was obtained from a study of blood T cell repertoires in COVID-19. The overall study: From the United States, Italy and Spain came samples of acute and convalescent COVID-19. T cells, B-cell-depleted T cells, or PBMCs provided the cDNA or gDNA that served as material.

Per the original data handling: The authors estimated nucleated cell counts from reference gene primer amplification. Assay used: immunoSEQ multiplex PCR; TCRdb lists only in-frame clones, some missing. The D gene and trimming were derived from the DNA, and the V and J assignments and clone size from that table. The table lists under 60,000 clones, 90% of them singletons, with under 4.5% in the top ten. This TCR came from a human donor in a cohort sampled during active COVID-19. The source material was peripheral blood.

CDR3 amino acids: CASRFGWEETQYF. CDR3 nucleotide sequence: TGTGCCAGCAGGTTCGGGTGGGAAGAGACCCAGTACTTC. V and J are TRBV28 and TRBJ2-5; D is unresolved. The CDR3 has 13 amino acids. The germline V and J ends were trimmed by 6 bases and 3 bases, with 11 bases remaining between them. Germline CDR1 is MDHEN and CDR2 is SYDVKM.